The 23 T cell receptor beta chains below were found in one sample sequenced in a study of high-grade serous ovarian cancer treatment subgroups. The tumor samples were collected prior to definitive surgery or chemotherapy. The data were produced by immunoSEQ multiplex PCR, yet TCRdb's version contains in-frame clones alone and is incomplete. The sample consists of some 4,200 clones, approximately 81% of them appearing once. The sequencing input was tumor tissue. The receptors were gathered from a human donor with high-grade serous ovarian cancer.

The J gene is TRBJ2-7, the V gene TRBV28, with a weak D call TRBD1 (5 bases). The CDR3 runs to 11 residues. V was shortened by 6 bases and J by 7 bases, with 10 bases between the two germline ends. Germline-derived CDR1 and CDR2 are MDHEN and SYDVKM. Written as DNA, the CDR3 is TGTGCCAGCAGCCTTGGACATGAGCAGTACTTC. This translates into CASSLGHEQYF.

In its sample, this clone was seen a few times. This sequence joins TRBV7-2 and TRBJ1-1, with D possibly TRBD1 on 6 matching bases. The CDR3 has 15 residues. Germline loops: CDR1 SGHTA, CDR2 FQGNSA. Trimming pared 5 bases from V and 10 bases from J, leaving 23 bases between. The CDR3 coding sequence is TGTGCCAGCAGCATCGCCTTTTTAGGGGGGGACGGAGCTTTCTTT. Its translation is CASSIAFLGGDGAFF.

CDR3 sequence (DNA): TGCAGTGCCGAGAACCAAGAGACCCAGTACTTC. Its protein is CSAENQETQYF. The chain combines TRBV20-1 with TRBJ2-5; D remains ambiguous. Deletions cut 6 bases from V and 0 bases from J, with 5 bases between. CDR3 length equals 11 residues. CDR1 and CDR2 (germline): DFQATT, SNEGSKA (reference sequence).

CDR3 in DNA: TGTGCCAGCAGCGTAGTGGGCGCAGCTAACAATGAGCAGTTCTTC. Translated, it gives CASSVVGAANNEQFF. The chain has TRBV9 and TRBJ2-1; D remains ambiguous. V was cut by 0 bases and J by 5 bases, with 12 bases left in between. CDR3 length: 15 residues. Germline V gene sequence: CDR1 SGDLS, CDR2 YYNGEE.

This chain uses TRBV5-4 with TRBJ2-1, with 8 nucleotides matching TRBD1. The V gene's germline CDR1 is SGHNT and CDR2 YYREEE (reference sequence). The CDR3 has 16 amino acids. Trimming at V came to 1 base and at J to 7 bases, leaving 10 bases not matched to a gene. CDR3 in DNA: TGTGCCAGCAGCTTGTCCCCGGGACAGGTAGGAAATGAGCAGTTCTTC. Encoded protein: CASSLSPGQVGNEQFF.

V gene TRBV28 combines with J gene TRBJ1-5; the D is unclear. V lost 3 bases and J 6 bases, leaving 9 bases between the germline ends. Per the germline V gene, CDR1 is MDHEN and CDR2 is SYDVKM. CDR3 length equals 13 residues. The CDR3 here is CASSLSLGQPQHF. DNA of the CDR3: TGTGCCAGCAGTTTGTCACTGGGTCAGCCCCAGCATTTT.

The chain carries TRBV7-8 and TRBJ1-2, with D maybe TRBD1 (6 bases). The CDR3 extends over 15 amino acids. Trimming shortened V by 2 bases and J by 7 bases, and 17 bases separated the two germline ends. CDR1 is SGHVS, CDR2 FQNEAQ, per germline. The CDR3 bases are TGTGCCAGCAGCTTAATCCGAGGGGGAGTGGGTGGCTACACCTTC. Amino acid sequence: CASSLIRGGVGGYTF.

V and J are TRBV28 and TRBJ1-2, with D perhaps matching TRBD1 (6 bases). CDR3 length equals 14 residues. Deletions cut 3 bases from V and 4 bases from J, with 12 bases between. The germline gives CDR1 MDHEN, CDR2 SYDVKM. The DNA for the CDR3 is TGTGCCAGCAGTTTCGCCGGACAGACCTATGGCTACACCTTC. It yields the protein CASSFAGQTYGYTF.

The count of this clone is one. CDR3 loop: CASSPITSTDTQYF. CDR3 DNA: TGTGCCAGCAGCCCCATTACGAGCACAGATACGCAGTATTTT. This chain connects TRBV7-9 to TRBJ2-3, with D hard to call. Germline V gives CDR1 SEHNR, CDR2 FQNEAQ (reference sequence). The CDR3 length is 14 residues. Trimming pared 5 bases from V and 0 bases from J, leaving 9 bases between. The full variable domain, its missing parts supplied by reference TRBV7-9 and TRBJ2-3, is DTGVSQNPRHKITKRGQNVTFRCDPISEHNRLYWYRQTLGQGPEFLTYFQNEAQLEKSRLLSDRFSAERPKGSFSTLEIQRTEQGDSAMYLCASSPITSTDTQYFGPGTRLTVL.

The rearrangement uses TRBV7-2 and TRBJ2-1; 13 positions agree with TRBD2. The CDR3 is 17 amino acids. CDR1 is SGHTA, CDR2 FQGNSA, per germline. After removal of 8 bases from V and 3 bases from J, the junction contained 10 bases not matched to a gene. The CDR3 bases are TGTGCCAGCTCCCTACTAGCGGGGGGGCCGGGCTACAATGAGCAGTTCTTC. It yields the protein CASSLLAGGPGYNEQFF.

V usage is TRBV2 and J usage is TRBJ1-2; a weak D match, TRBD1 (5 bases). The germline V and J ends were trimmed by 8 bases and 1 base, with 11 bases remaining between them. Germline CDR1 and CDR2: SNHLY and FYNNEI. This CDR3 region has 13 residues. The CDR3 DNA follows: TGTGCCAGCCGGGACCCATTTAACTATGGCTACACCTTC. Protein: CASRDPFNYGYTF.

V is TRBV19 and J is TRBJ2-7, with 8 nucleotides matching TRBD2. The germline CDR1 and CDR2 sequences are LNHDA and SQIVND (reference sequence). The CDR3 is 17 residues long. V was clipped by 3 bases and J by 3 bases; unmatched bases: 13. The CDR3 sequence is CASSIWAGGPTVYEQYF. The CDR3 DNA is TGTGCCAGTAGTATCTGGGCGGGGGGACCCACGGTCTACGAGCAGTACTTC.

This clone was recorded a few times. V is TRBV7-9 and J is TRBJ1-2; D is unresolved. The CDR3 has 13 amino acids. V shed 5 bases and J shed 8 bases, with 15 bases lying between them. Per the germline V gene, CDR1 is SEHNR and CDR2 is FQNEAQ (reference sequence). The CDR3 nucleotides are TGTGCCAGCAGCCCTGGGGAGCAGCTCGGCTACACCTTC. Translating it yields CASSPGEQLGYTF.

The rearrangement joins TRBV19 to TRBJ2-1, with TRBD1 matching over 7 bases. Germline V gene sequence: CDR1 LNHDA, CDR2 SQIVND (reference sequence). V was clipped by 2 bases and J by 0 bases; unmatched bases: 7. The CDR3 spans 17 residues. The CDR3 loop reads CASSIPTTGVSYNEQFF. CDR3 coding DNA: TGTGCCAGTAGTATACCAACAACAGGGGTCTCCTACAATGAGCAGTTCTTC.

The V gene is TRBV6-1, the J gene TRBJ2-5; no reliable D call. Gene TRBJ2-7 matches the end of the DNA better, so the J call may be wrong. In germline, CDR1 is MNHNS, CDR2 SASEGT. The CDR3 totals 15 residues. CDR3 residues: CASSELSLAPYEQYF. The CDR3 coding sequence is TGTGCCAGCAGTGAACTTTCCCTTGCACCCTACGAGCAGTACTTC.

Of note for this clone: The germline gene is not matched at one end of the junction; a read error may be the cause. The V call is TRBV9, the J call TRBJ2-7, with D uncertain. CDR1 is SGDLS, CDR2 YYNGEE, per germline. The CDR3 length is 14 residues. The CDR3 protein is CASSVGVTPYEQYF. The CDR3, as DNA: TGTGCCAGCAGCGTAGGGGTAACCCCCTATGAGCAGTACTTC.

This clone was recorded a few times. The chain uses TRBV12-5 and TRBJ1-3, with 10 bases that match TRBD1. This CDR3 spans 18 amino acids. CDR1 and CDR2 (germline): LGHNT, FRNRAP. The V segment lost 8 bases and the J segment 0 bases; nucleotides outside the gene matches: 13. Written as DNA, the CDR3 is TGTGCTAGTCGCCTGACCCGGGACAGGGGACACTCTGGAAACACCATATATTTT. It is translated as CASRLTRDRGHSGNTIYF.

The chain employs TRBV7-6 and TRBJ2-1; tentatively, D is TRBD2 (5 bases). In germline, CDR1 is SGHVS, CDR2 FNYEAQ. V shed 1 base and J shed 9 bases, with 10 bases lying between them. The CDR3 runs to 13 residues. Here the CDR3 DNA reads TGTGCCAGCAGCTTAGTTTCGGGGAGTGAGCAGTTCTTC. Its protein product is CASSLVSGSEQFF.

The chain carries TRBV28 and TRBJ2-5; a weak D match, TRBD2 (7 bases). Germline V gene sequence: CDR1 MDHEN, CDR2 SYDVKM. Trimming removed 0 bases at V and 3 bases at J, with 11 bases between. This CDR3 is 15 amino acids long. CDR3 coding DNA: TGTGCCAGCAGTTTATGGCGGGGGCTCGAAGAGACCCAGTACTTC. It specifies CASSLWRGLEETQYF.

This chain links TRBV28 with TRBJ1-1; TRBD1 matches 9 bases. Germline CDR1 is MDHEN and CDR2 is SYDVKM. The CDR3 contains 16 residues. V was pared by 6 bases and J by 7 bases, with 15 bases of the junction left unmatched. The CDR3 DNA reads TGTGCCAGCAGCCCACCGGGACAGGGCGAACTTGATGAAGCTTTCTTT. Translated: CASSPPGQGELDEAFF.

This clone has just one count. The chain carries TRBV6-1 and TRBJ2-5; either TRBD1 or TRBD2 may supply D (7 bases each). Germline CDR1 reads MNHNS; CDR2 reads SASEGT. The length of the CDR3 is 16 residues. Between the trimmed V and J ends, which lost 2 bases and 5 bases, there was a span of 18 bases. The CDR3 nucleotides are TGTGCCAGCAGTGAATTTGTCCAGCAGGGGGGGGAGACCCAGTACTTC. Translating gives CASSEFVQQGGETQYF.

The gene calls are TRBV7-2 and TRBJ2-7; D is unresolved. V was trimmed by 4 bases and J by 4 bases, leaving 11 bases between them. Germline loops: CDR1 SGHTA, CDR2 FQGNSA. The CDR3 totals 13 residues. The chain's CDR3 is CASSSTRTYEQYF. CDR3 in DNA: TGTGCCAGCAGCTCGACCCGAACGTACGAGCAGTACTTC.

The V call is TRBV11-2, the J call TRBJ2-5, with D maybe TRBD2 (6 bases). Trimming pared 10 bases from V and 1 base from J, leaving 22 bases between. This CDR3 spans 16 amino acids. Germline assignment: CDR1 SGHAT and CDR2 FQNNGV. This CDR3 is CATADTVGEAQETQYF. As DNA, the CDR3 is TGTGCCACCGCGGATACCGTGGGGGAGGCCCAAGAGACCCAGTACTTC.